These 20 T cell receptor beta chains came from one sample sequenced in a study of blood T cell repertoires in COVID-19 (TCRdb year 2020). Library preparation was by the immunoSEQ multiplex PCR assay. This is the immuneACCESS table as TCRdb keeps it, with only in-frame sequences that have V and J called. A part of the clones is gone; compared with another copy, unresolved V genes explain less than half, and the rest is unexplained. Across this sample there are 150,000 or so clones, with 80% to 90% seen only once. Of the sample, about 6.5% is held by the ten largest clones. Sequenced sample: peripheral blood. These receptors were collected from a man older than 75 with acute or convalescent COVID-19.

The chain joins TRBV28 to TRBJ1-1; TRBD1 matches at 8 bases. CDR3 length equals 15 residues. V lost 2 bases, J lost 6 bases, and 8 bases stayed unmatched. Germline V gene sequence: CDR1 MDHEN, CDR2 SYDVKM. The CDR3 spells CASSLATGAGAEAFF. The DNA for the CDR3 is TGTGCCAGCAGTTTAGCGACAGGGGCGGGGGCTGAAGCTTTCTTT.

In its sample, this clone was seen once. The J gene is TRBJ2-5, the V gene TRBV15; 9 nucleotides agree with TRBD1. The CDR3 has 14 residues. The germline V gene encodes CDR1 LNHNV and CDR2 YYDKDF (reference sequence). With V trimmed by 1 base and J by 5 bases, 2 bases remained unmatched. The DNA of the CDR3 is TGTGCCACCAGCAGAGGACAGGGGGTGGAGACCCAGTACTTC. It codes for CATSRGQGVETQYF. Full variable domain (missing parts from reference TRBV15 and TRBJ2-5): DAMVIQNPRYQVTQFGKPVTLSCSQTLNHNVMYWYQQKSSQAPKLLFHYYDKDFNNEADTPDNFQSRRPNTSFCFLDIRSPGLGDTAMYLCATSRGQGVETQYFGPGTRLLVL.

The chain has TRBV7-9 and TRBJ1-4; maybe TRBD1 (5 bases). Germline CDR1 is SEHNR and CDR2 is FQNEAQ (reference sequence). This CDR3 comprises 15 residues. V was trimmed by 0 bases and J by 7 bases, leaving 12 bases between them. The CDR3, as DNA: TGTGCCAGCAGCTTAGCGGGGCAGTGGGTTGAAAAACTGTTTTTT. Translation: CASSLAGQWVEKLFF. Looking up the rest from reference TRBV7-9 and TRBJ1-4 gives the full variable domain: DTGVSQNPRHKITKRGQNVTFRCDPISEHNRLYWYRQTLGQGPEFLTYFQNEAQLEKSRLLSDRFSAERPKGSFSTLEIQRTEQGDSAMYLCASSLAGQWVEKLFFGSGTQLSVL.

The chain uses TRBV3-1 (or the pseudogene TRBV3-2) and TRBJ1-1; 10 bases line up with TRBD1. The CDR3 is made up of 14 amino acids. V shed 6 bases and J 4 bases; nucleotides not matched to a gene: 5. Germline-derived CDR1 and CDR2 are LGHDT and YNNKEL (reference sequence). The DNA of the CDR3 is TGTGCCAGCAGTCGGGACAGGGGTGTCACTGAAGCTTTCTTT. Its protein product is CASSRDRGVTEAFF.

The CDR3 loop is CASSSGPTGTNYGYTF. The DNA of the CDR3 is TGTGCCAGCAGCTCCGGTCCGACAGGTACCAACTATGGCTACACCTTC. The chain is built from TRBV5-4 and TRBJ1-2, with D possibly TRBD1 on 6 matching bases. CDR1 and CDR2 from the germline V gene are SGHNT and YYREEE (reference sequence). V lost 3 bases and J 2 bases, leaving 17 bases between the germline ends. CDR3 length: 16 residues.

This chain joins TRBV11-2 and TRBJ1-2, with no clear D. Trimming took off 5 bases at V and 3 bases at J, with 16 bases between the two ends. Germline values: CDR1 SGHAT, CDR2 FQNNGV. The CDR3 has 15 amino acids. The CDR3 region has the DNA TGTGCCAGCAGCCATCTCGCGGGCCACGACTATGGCTACACCTTC. Translating gives CASSHLAGHDYGYTF.

This clone was detected a few times. The chain couples TRBV19 to TRBJ2-2; D uncertain. V was clipped by 1 base and J by 4 bases, with 10 bases between them. This CDR3 has 15 amino acids. From germline, CDR1 is LNHDA and CDR2 SQIVND (reference sequence). The CDR3: CASSIVQDFTGELFF. The CDR3 DNA reads as TGTGCCAGTAGTATAGTTCAGGATTTCACCGGGGAGCTGTTTTTT.

In its sample, this clone was seen many times. The CDR3 region has the DNA TGCGCCAGCAGCTTCTTCGGACAGGGGGCCGATGAGCAGTTCTTC. This translates into CASSFFGQGADEQFF. The chain has TRBV5-1 and TRBJ2-1, with 11 bases identical to TRBD1. Looked up from germline, CDR1 is SGHRS and CDR2 is YFSETQ. The ends lost 2 bases at V and 8 bases at J; junction bases unmatched: 6. The CDR3 covers 15 residues.

As DNA, the CDR3 is TGTGCCAGCATGACAGGGGGCCGGGAGACCCAGTACTTC. This translates into CASMTGGRETQYF. The chain uses TRBV2 and TRBJ2-5; 10 nucleotides agree with TRBD1. Trimming cost V 7 bases and J 5 bases; bases outside gene matches: 4. The CDR3 is 13 amino acids. CDR1 and CDR2 from the germline V gene are SNHLY and FYNNEI.

The chain uses TRBV5-1 and TRBJ2-2; tentatively, D is TRBD2 (6 bases). CDR1 is SGHRS and CDR2 is YFSETQ in the germline V gene. The CDR3 is made up of 19 amino acids. Trimming stripped 4 bases from V and 3 bases from J, with 25 bases between. Written as DNA, the CDR3 is TGCGCCAGCAGCGCCCCCCCTGGGGCGGGAAGTACAGACACCGGGGAGCTGTTTTTT. Translation: CASSAPPGAGSTDTGELFF.

The rearrangement links TRBV6-1 to TRBJ1-5; D is unresolved. Deletions cut 2 bases from V and 3 bases from J, with 14 bases between. From germline, CDR1 is MNHNS and CDR2 SASEGT. The CDR3 extends over 16 amino acids. Here the CDR3 DNA reads TGTGCCAGCAGTGAAAGTCGGAGGCAGGACAATCAGCCCCAGCATTTT. Protein sequence: CASSESRRQDNQPQHF.

The chain combines TRBV19 with TRBJ2-6; D perhaps matches TRBD2 (5 bases). Germline CDR1 reads LNHDA; CDR2 reads SQIVND (reference sequence). Between the trimmed V and J ends, which lost 5 bases and 3 bases, there was a span of 14 bases. The CDR3 consists of 16 residues. CDR3 sequence: CASSSRERFGANVLTF. The CDR3 DNA sequence: TGTGCCAGTAGTTCCCGGGAAAGGTTTGGGGCCAACGTCCTGACTTTC. Full variable domain (remainder filled in from reference TRBV19 and TRBJ2-6): DGGITQSPKYLFRKEGQNVTLSCEQNLNHDAMYWYRQDPGQGLRLIYYSQIVNDFQKGDIAEGYSVSREKKESFPLTVTSAQKNPTAFYLCASSSRERFGANVLTFGAGSRLTVL.

The V call is TRBV9, the J call TRBJ1-2; TRBD1 matches 11 bases. V shed 3 bases and J 4 bases; nucleotides not matched to a gene: 8. Germline V gives CDR1 SGDLS, CDR2 YYNGEE. This CDR3 comprises 16 residues. The CDR3 sequence: CASSARPGTGGYGYTF. CDR3 DNA sequence: TGTGCCAGCAGCGCAAGACCAGGGACAGGGGGCTATGGCTACACCTTC.

The V and J genes are TRBV5-1 and TRBJ2-7, with a tentative D call TRBD1 (6 bases). CDR1 is SGHRS and CDR2 is YFSETQ in the germline V gene. The CDR3 loop spans 14 amino acids. V was shortened by 2 bases and J by 6 bases, with 15 bases between the two germline ends. CDR3 region: CASSFTGNVGEQYF. The DNA for the CDR3 is TGCGCCAGCAGCTTCACAGGGAATGTAGGCGAGCAGTACTTC.

The CDR3 nucleotides read TGTGCCAGCAGCGTTTGGGGGGGTGCGACAGATACGCAGTATTTT. It encodes CASSVWGGATDTQYF. This rearrangement joins TRBV9 to TRBJ2-3; 7 nucleotides line up with TRBD2. The V gene end was trimmed by 2 bases and the J gene end by 3 bases; junction bases not matched to a gene: 6. From germline, CDR1 is SGDLS and CDR2 YYNGEE. CDR3 size: 15 residues. Filled out from reference TRBV9 and TRBJ2-3, the complete variable domain reads DSGVTQTPKHLITATGQRVTLRCSPRSGDLSVYWYQQSLDQGLQFLIQYYNGEERAKGNILERFSAQQFPDLHSELNLSSLELGDSALYFCASSVWGGATDTQYFGPGTRLTVL.

The chain has TRBV24-1 and TRBJ1-5, with TRBD1 identical over 10 bases. Germline lookup yields CDR1 KGHDR and CDR2 SFDVKD. The length of the CDR3 is 16 residues. V was clipped by 3 bases and J by 6 bases; unmatched bases: 7. CDR3 in DNA: TGTGCCACCAGTGATACTAGGACAGGGGGATCTCAGCCCCAGCATTTT. Translated: CATSDTRTGGSQPQHF.

The rearrangement links TRBV29-1 to TRBJ2-7; tentative D call: TRBD2 (6 bases). The CDR3 is 12 residues long. CDR1 SQVTM and CDR2 ANQGSEA come from the germline V gene. The V and J ends lost 4 bases and 7 bases respectively, with 14 bases between them. This CDR3 is CSVVGGVDEQYF. CDR3 bases: TGCAGCGTTGTGGGGGGAGTGGATGAGCAGTACTTC.

The rearrangement links TRBV4-1 to TRBJ2-7, with 9 nucleotides matching TRBD1. The germline V gene has CDR1 MGHRA and CDR2 YSYEKL. V trimming: 5 bases; J trimming: 5 bases; junction bases outside the gene matches: 13. The CDR3 has 16 amino acids. CDR3 region: CASSIRPRTGVHEQYF. The DNA for the CDR3 is TGCGCCAGCAGCATACGACCGAGGACAGGGGTCCACGAGCAGTACTTC.

This clone was picked up one time. This chain joins TRBV4-1 and TRBJ1-2; TRBD1 matches at 7 bases. The V and J ends lost 0 bases and 4 bases, in that order; junction bases with no gene match: 2. The length of the CDR3 is 14 residues. CDR1 and CDR2 (germline): MGHRA, YSYEKL. CDR3 in DNA: TGCGCCAGCAGCCAAGAGGGACAGATCTATGGCTACACCTTC. Translation gives CASSQEGQIYGYTF.

The chain combines TRBV2 with TRBJ2-3; TRBD2 aligns across 8 bases. Germline-derived CDR1 and CDR2 are SNHLY and FYNNEI. CDR3 length equals 16 residues. V lost 6 bases, J lost 5 bases, and 13 bases stayed unmatched. The CDR3 reads CASRKRGGGPGDTQYF. CDR3 nucleotide sequence: TGTGCCAGCAGAAAAAGGGGCGGGGGGCCCGGAGATACGCAGTATTTT.